The entry below describes one T cell receptor beta chain. Its antigen remains unknown. The data stem from a study of T cell clusters in autoimmune cytopenias. In germline, CDR1 is SNHLY, CDR2 FYNNEI. The CDR3 sequence is 14 residues long. TRB amplification used approximately 250 ng of peripheral blood genomic DNA. Findings and limits, study-wide: TRB repertoire shifts in secondary cytopenia and chronic lymphocytic leukemia mostly reflected lymphoma, not autoimmunity. The T cell clusters came from computational analysis alone and lack functional validation.

Multiplex touch-down PCR amplified TRB using TRB-A and TRB-B pools in one tube. TCRdb re-called the multiplex PCR reads, yielding one record per CDR3 amino acid sequence without DNA. Its table records fewer than 700 distinct CDR3 sequences. These data were also reused for a study on T cell repertoires in aging, cancer and after chemotherapy.

The V call is TRBV2, the J call TRBJ1-1; TCRdb's assignment of TRBD1 cannot be checked, as there is no DNA. The source is a human donor with chronic lymphocytic leukemia. Sequencing was done on a sample of peripheral blood. The CDR3 here is CASVRQIMNTEAFF.